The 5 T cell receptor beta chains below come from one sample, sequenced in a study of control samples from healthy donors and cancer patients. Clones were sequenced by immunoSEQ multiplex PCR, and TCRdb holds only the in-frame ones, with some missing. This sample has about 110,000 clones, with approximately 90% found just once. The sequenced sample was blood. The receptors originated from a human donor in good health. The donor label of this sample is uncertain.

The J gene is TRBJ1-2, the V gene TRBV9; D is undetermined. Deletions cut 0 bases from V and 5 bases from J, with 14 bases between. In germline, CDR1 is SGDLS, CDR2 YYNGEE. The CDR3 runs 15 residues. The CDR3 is CASSVAPWPGYGYTF. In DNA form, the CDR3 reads TGTGCCAGCAGCGTAGCTCCTTGGCCGGGGTATGGCTACACCTTC.

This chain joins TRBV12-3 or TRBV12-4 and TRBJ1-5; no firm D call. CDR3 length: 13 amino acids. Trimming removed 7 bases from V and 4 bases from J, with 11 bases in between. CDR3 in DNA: TGTGCCAGCACCTCGACGGTAAATCAGCCCCAGCATTTT. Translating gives CASTSTVNQPQHF.

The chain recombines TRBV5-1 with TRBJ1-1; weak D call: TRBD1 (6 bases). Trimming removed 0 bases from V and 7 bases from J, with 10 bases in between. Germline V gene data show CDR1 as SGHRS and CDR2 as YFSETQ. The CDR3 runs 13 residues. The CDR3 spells CASSLVLDSEAFF. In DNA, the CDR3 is TGCGCCAGCAGCTTGGTCTTGGACAGTGAAGCTTTCTTT.

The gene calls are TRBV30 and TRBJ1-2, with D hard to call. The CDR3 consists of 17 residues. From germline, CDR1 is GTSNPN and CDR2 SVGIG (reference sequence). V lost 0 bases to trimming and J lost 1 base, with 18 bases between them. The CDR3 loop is CAWSVGPQAEHNYGYTF. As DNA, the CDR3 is TGTGCCTGGAGTGTAGGGCCCCAGGCAGAGCATAACTATGGCTACACCTTC.

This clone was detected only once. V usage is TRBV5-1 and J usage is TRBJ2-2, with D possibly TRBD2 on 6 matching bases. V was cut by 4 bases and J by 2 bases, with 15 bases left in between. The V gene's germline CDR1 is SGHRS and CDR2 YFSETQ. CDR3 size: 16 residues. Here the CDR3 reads CASSPDGGINTGELFF. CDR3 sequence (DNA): TGCGCCAGCAGCCCAGATGGGGGGATAAACACCGGGGAGCTGTTTTTT.